Listed below are T cell receptor beta chains from one sample, sequenced in a study of blood T cell repertoires in COVID-19. Profiling relied on immunoSEQ multiplex PCR, and the TCRdb table lists in-frame clones only, not all of them. The table records 14,000 or so clones, approximately 92% of them present only once. The sequencing sample was made of peripheral blood. These receptors were taken from a man in his forties or fifties with active COVID-19. Both conserved end residues are part of each CDR3. The D gene is left open where the match is weak. Size values are once, few and many counts, or a class for expanded clones, and some rows have none.

J gene: TRBJ2-3
clone size: -
V gene: TRBV27
D gene: -
CDR3 DNA: TGTGCCAGCAGTCCGTCGGCGGGGACCCGGCAGAGTACGCAGTATTTT
CDR3 protein: CASSPSAGTRQSTQYF

J gene: TRBJ2-2
clone size: -
V gene: TRBV19
D gene: -
CDR3 DNA: TGTGCCAGTAGTAGTAGTCAGGGGTACACCGGGGAGCTGTTTTTT
CDR3 protein: CASSSSQGYTGELFF

J gene: TRBJ1-1
clone size: -
V gene: TRBV5-1
D gene: -
CDR3 DNA: TGCGCCAGCAGCTCTGGTACCCTTTTGACTGGGGGGAAATACAGTGAAGCTTTCTTT
CDR3 protein: CASSSGTLLTGGKYSEAFF

J gene: TRBJ2-7
clone size: -
V gene: TRBV15
D gene: TRBD2
CDR3 DNA: TGTGCCACCAAGACTAGCGGGAGTTACGAGCAGTACTTC
CDR3 protein: CATKTSGSYEQYF

J gene: TRBJ1-5
clone size: once
V gene: TRBV15
D gene: -
CDR3 DNA: TGTGCCACCAGCAGCACGGGGTCCAATCAGCCCCAGCATTTT
CDR3 protein: CATSSTGSNQPQHF

J gene: TRBJ1-2
clone size: few
V gene: TRBV2
D gene: -
CDR3 DNA: TGTGCCAGCAGTCCGGACAGAGCTAACTATGGCTACACCTTC
CDR3 protein: CASSPDRANYGYTF

J gene: TRBJ1-3
clone size: -
V gene: TRBV19
D gene: TRBD1
CDR3 DNA: TGTGCCAGTAGTATGAGGGGACAGTCGCTCTCTGGAAACACCATATATTTT
CDR3 protein: CASSMRGQSLSGNTIYF

J gene: TRBJ1-5
clone size: few
V gene: TRBV27
D gene: -
CDR3 DNA: TGTGCCAGCAGTCCCGCCCGGGCGGGGGATAACCAGCCCCAGCATTTT
CDR3 protein: CASSPARAGDNQPQHF

J gene: TRBJ2-7
clone size: -
V gene: TRBV7-9
D gene: TRBD2
CDR3 DNA: TGTGCCAGCAGCTTAGCGTCGGCGGGAGAGGATTACGAGCAGTACTTC
CDR3 protein: CASSLASAGEDYEQYF

J gene: TRBJ2-7
clone size: -
V gene: TRBV7-8
D gene: -
CDR3 DNA: TGTGCCAGCAGCTTAGCTACAGGGTACGAGCAGTACTTC
CDR3 protein: CASSLATGYEQYF

J gene: TRBJ2-7
clone size: -
V gene: TRBV29-1
D gene: -
CDR3 DNA: TGCAGCGTTGCTGGCCGGCAGCGGGCCTACGAGCAGTACTTC
CDR3 protein: CSVAGRQRAYEQYF

J gene: TRBJ2-5
clone size: -
V gene: TRBV28
D gene: TRBD2
CDR3 DNA: TGTGCCAGCAGTTCCCCCACTAGCGCAATCCAAGAGACCCAGTACTTC
CDR3 protein: CASSSPTSAIQETQYF

J gene: TRBJ2-3
clone size: -
V gene: TRBV5-1
D gene: TRBD1
CDR3 DNA: TGCGCCAGCAGCTTGGACAGGGGAAAACCCGGGGGCACAGATACGCAGTATTTT
CDR3 protein: CASSLDRGKPGGTDTQYF